These 14 T cell receptor beta chains were all obtained from the same sample, sequenced in a study of OX40 agonist ivuxolimab in advanced cancers. Profiling relied on immunoSEQ multiplex PCR, and the TCRdb table lists in-frame clones only, not all of them. The sample consists of about 90,000 clones, roughly 89% of them appearing once. The specimen comprised CD4+ or CD8+ T cells sorted from blood, sampled in a trial of the OX40 agonist ivuxolimab. All receptors derive from an adult with an advanced solid tumor such as melanoma, head and neck, liver or kidney cancer.

This chain connects TRBV27 to TRBJ1-5; D is unclear. Trimming left V 2 bases short and J 0 bases short, with 8 bases between. CDR1 is MNHEY, CDR2 SMNVEV, per germline (reference sequence). The CDR3 has 15 amino acids. The CDR3 here is CASSLEGGSNQPQHF. CDR3 nucleotide sequence: TGTGCCAGCAGTTTAGAGGGTGGTAGCAATCAGCCCCAGCATTTT.

The chain recombines TRBV11-2 with TRBJ2-1; 7 bases agree with TRBD2. This CDR3 has 14 amino acids. Germline V gene lookup returns CDR1 SGHAT and CDR2 FQNNGV. Trimming cost V 5 bases and J 9 bases; bases outside gene matches: 10. CDR3 DNA sequence: TGTGCCAGCAGCCTCGGGTTTAGGGAGGGTGAGCAGTTCTTC. Protein product: CASSLGFREGEQFF.

The chain uses TRBV6-5 and TRBJ2-7; D not certain. V lost 5 bases, J lost 0 bases, and 5 bases lay in between. CDR3 size: 12 residues. CDR1 and CDR2 from the germline V gene are MNHEY and SVGAGI. The DNA for the CDR3 is TGTGCCAGCAGTCCATCCTCCTACGAGCAGTACTTC. It specifies CASSPSSYEQYF.

This clone was found a few times. The V gene is TRBV2, the J gene TRBJ1-6, with D unclear. V was shortened by 8 bases and J by 8 bases, with 10 bases between the two germline ends. The CDR3 covers 12 residues. CDR1 is SNHLY, CDR2 FYNNEI, per germline. The CDR3 reads CASQDEYSPLHF. DNA for the CDR3: TGTGCCAGCCAGGACGAGTATTCACCCCTCCACTTT.

The V call is TRBV5-1, the J call TRBJ2-4, with D possibly being TRBD1 or TRBD2 (5 bases each). V lost 8 bases, J lost 5 bases, and 14 bases lay in between. CDR3 length equals 13 residues. Germline CDR1 SGHRS, CDR2 YFSETQ. The CDR3 is CASKSGPENIQYF. CDR3 nucleotide sequence: TGCGCCAGTAAGTCGGGGCCGGAAAACATTCAGTACTTC.

This chain links TRBV21-1 with TRBJ1-5. TRBV21-1 is annotated as a pseudogene. The CDR3 is made up of 15 amino acids. This CDR3 is CASTAGTESNQPQHF. The CDR3 DNA follows: TGTGCCAGCACCGCCGGGACGGAAAGCAATCAGCCCCAGCATTTT.

The V call is TRBV19, the J call TRBJ2-3, with 10 bases aligning to TRBD2. Germline-derived CDR1 and CDR2 are LNHDA and SQIVND (reference sequence). CDR3 size: 16 residues. J was trimmed by 0 bases and V by 4 bases; bases with no gene match: 4. The CDR3 DNA reads as TGTGCCAGTAGTAGGCGGACTAGCGGAAGCACAGATACGCAGTATTTT. Protein product: CASSRRTSGSTDTQYF.

The gene calls are TRBV6-5 and TRBJ1-1; D uncertain. The V gene lost 6 bases and the J gene lost 1 base, with 9 bases spanning the gap. CDR1 and CDR2 (germline): MNHEY, SVGAGI. The CDR3 is made up of 13 amino acids. Here the CDR3 reads CASRLIPNTEAFF. DNA for the CDR3: TGTGCCAGCAGGCTCATTCCGAACACTGAAGCTTTCTTT.

V and J are TRBV11-2 and TRBJ2-5; D gene ambiguous. Germline assignment: CDR1 SGHAT and CDR2 FQNNGV. The ends were cut back, 1 base at V and 1 base at J, with 7 bases in the middle. The CDR3 consists of 14 residues. CDR3 sequence (DNA): TGTGCCAGCAGCTTAGTCCGGGCCCAAGAGACCCAGTACTTC. This gives the protein CASSLVRAQETQYF.

The chain employs TRBV14 and TRBJ2-5; possibly TRBD1 or TRBD2 for D (5 bases each). Germline loops: CDR1 SGHDN, CDR2 FVKESK. The V gene lost 0 bases and the J gene lost 2 bases, with 16 bases spanning the gap. CDR3 length: 17 residues. CDR3: CASSQDTRRGHQETQYF. Here the CDR3 DNA reads TGTGCCAGCAGCCAAGATACCCGACGGGGCCATCAAGAGACCCAGTACTTC.

This chain connects TRBV7-2 to TRBJ1-5; 11 nucleotides match TRBD1. This CDR3 contains 15 residues. The ends lost 3 bases at V and 6 bases at J; junction bases unmatched: 4. The germline V gene has CDR1 SGHTA and CDR2 FQGNSA. CDR3 bases: TGTGCCAGCAGCTTCGTTGGACAGGGGGCTCAGCCCCAGCATTTT. This encodes CASSFVGQGAQPQHF. The full variable domain, in which reference TRBV7-2 and TRBJ1-5 provide the parts outside the CDR3, is GAGVSQSPSNKVTEKGKDVELRCDPISGHTALYWYRQSLGQGLEFLIYFQGNSAPDKSGLPSDRFSAERTGGSVSTLTIQRTQQEDSAVYLCASSFVGQGAQPQHFGDGTRLSIL.

The chain joins TRBV11-2 to TRBJ1-6; 9 nucleotides agree with TRBD1. Trimming cost V 5 bases and J 16 bases; bases outside gene matches: 9. The CDR3 sequence is 13 residues long. Germline CDR1 and CDR2: SGHAT and FQNNGV. This CDR3 is CASSRPGTGFLHF. Written as DNA, the CDR3 is TGTGCCAGCAGCCGTCCCGGGACAGGGTTTCTCCACTTT.

The V call is TRBV6-1, the J call TRBJ2-3; D is tentatively TRBD1 or TRBD2 (6 bases each). Trimming took off 2 bases at V and 2 bases at J, with 11 bases between the two ends. The CDR3 totals 15 residues. Germline CDR1 MNHNS, CDR2 SASEGT. CDR3 sequence reads: CASSEIGGYTDTQYF. The CDR3 region has the DNA TGTGCCAGCAGTGAAATCGGGGGCTACACAGATACGCAGTATTTT.

The chain combines TRBV5-1 with TRBJ1-1; D remains ambiguous. Germline V gene sequence: CDR1 SGHRS, CDR2 YFSETQ. The CDR3 length is 13 residues. Trimming took off 5 bases at V and 0 bases at J, with 8 bases between the two ends. The CDR3 is CASSWEMNTEAFF. DNA of the CDR3: TGCGCCAGCAGTTGGGAGATGAACACTGAAGCTTTCTTT.